At least ten counts were recorded for the clone carrying this TCR beta chain. The antigen is unknown. The CDR3 is 13 amino acids. V lost 6 bases, J lost 4 bases, and 13 bases lay in between. Germline V gives CDR1 DFQATT, CDR2 SNEGSKA (reference sequence). These data are taken from a study of identical twins. Study findings and constraints: The analysis was cross-sectional rather than longitudinal within donors. Possibly, invariant MAIT and iNKT cells partly confounded zero-insertion analyses.

Template switching supplied a universal primer site; unique molecular identifiers were carried on the cDNA. Using its own MiXCR run on the 5' RACE reads, TCRdb lists one record per CDR3 protein. The sample yields about 690,000 distinct CDR3 sequences, 5.5% to 6.5% seen once. The sequencing sample was made of naive T cells sorted from blood. This receptor was obtained from a young man in good health. The V gene is TRBV20-1, the J gene TRBJ1-3, with D uncertain. As DNA, the CDR3 is TGCAGTGCCTGGACGGGAGGGGGAAACACCATATATTTT. Translation: CSAWTGGGNTIYF.